These 3 T cell receptor beta chains were sequenced from one sample in a study of beta chain features in type 1 diabetes. The entirety of the isolated RNA underwent reverse transcription, so expressed TCRB transcripts were sequenced. Produced via immunoSEQ multiplex PCR; TCRdb's table is partial and in-frame only. The data hold roughly 610,000 clones, with around 15% observed a single time. The specimen sequenced was naive CD4+ T cells from blood. The receptors stem from a man younger than 35 in good health.

This clone was counted between two and nine times. The genes are TRBV27 and TRBJ2-7, with TRBD2 matching 7 bases. The germline CDR1 and CDR2 sequences are MNHEY and SMNVEV (reference sequence). Germline trimming cut 3 bases from V and 3 bases from J; bases unmatched to any gene: 5. The CDR3 length is 14 residues. The CDR3 DNA reads as TGTGCCAGCAGTTTTAACGGGAGGCGCTACGAGCAGTACTTC. Its translation: CASSFNGRRYEQYF.

J is TRBJ2-7 and V is TRBV5-1, with 12 nucleotides matching TRBD2. The CDR3 consists of 18 residues. V trimming: 0 bases; J trimming: 0 bases; junction bases outside the gene matches: 7. CDR1 and CDR2 (germline): SGHRS, YFSETQ. The CDR3 protein is CASSLVGTSGPSSYEQYF. The CDR3 DNA follows: TGCGCCAGCAGCTTGGTTGGGACTAGCGGGCCGAGCTCCTACGAGCAGTACTTC.

This clone has a handful of counts. The chain couples TRBV4-3 to TRBJ1-5; D is perhaps TRBD1 (6 bases). CDR3 length: 15 amino acids. Trimming removed 0 bases from V and 6 bases from J, with 12 bases in between. Germline CDR1 is LGHNA and CDR2 is YSLEER. CDR3 coding DNA: TGCGCCAGCAGCCAAGATTTCACAGGGAGTCAGCCCCAGCATTTT. Translated, it gives CASSQDFTGSQPQHF.